This TCR beta chain came from a study of blood T cell repertoires in COVID-19. Generated by immunoSEQ multiplex PCR, the TCRdb table keeps only in-frame clones and is missing some. Here the sample spans about 260,000 clones, about 89% being singletons. V lost 6 bases and J lost 0, with 11 bases in between. This CDR3 has 14 amino acids. CDR1 is WNHNN, CDR2 SYGVQD, per germline (reference sequence). Input material: peripheral blood. V and J are TRBV10-1 and TRBJ1-1, with D maybe TRBD1 (6 bases). The TCR originated in a woman between 40 and 55 years old who had recovered from COVID-19. The CDR3 loop reads CASRPGHMNTEAFF. Here the CDR3 DNA reads TGCGCCAGCAGGCCGGGACACATGAACACTGAAGCTTTCTTT.